Shown below are 23 T cell receptor beta chains from a single sample sequenced in a study of CD8+ T cells in alopecia areata. RNA was isolated and reverse transcribed to cDNA, the sequencing template. Produced via immunoSEQ multiplex PCR; TCRdb's table is partial and in-frame only. This sample has about 270,000 clones, each found more than once. On the basis of CD4, CD8alpha, NKG2D, NKG2ACE and other markers, pooled cutaneous lymph node cells were sorted. The sample comprised CD4+ T cells sorted from a lymph node. The receptors shown here come from a C3H/HeJ mouse with alopecia areata. Mouse strain MHC haplotype: H2-k.

Note on this clone: Gene labels here are mouse ones. The read falls 3 residues short of the CDR3 end, and the missing part is taken from the germline J gene. V gene TRBV19 combines with J gene TRBJ1-6; tentative D call: TRBD1 (5 bases). TRBJ1-6 is flagged as an ORF with uncertain function. The germline CDR1 and CDR2 sequences are FNHDT and SITEND (reference sequence). Trimming took 5 bases from V and 4 from J, leaving 10 bases between them. This CDR3 is 14 amino acids long. The CDR3 is CASRGGKYNSPLYF. The part of the CDR3 DNA that was read is TGTGCCAGCAGGGGGGGGAAATATAATTCGCCC.

In this sample, this clone turned up a few times. Gene names follow the mouse nomenclature. The CDR3 extends 4 residues past the end of the read, so its final part is completed from the germline J gene. Different DNA sequences within this sample yield the same CDR3. The rearrangement uses TRBV31 and TRBJ2-3; 9 nucleotides agree with TRBD2. Losses at the gene ends were 2 bases for V and 0 bases for J; bases not matched to a gene: 0. CDR1 is GKSSPN, CDR2 SITVG, per germline. CDR3 length equals 14 residues. Incomplete CDR3 DNA: TGTGCCTGGAGTGGACTGGGGAGTGCAGAA. Amino acids: CAWSGLGSAE. From start to end, the CDR3 is CAWSGLGSAETLYF.

This clone came up a few times. Genes and germline come from the mouse. Read coverage stops 4 residues before the CDR3 terminus; the germline J gene supplies the remainder. The chain combines TRBV13-3 with TRBJ2-5; a weak D match, TRBD1 (6 bases). V dropped 0 bases and J dropped 2 bases, with 7 bases sitting between them. CDR1 and CDR2 from the germline V gene are NNHDY and SYVADS. The CDR3 length is 14 residues. The CDR3 region is CASSDGDTQDTQYF. CDR3 bases read: TGTGCCAGCAGTGATGGGGACACCCAAGAC. The variable domain in full, with the rest retrieved from reference TRBV13-3 and TRBJ2-5, is EAAVTQSPRSKVAVTGGKVTLSCHQTNNHDYMYWYRQDTGHGLRLIHYSYVADSTEKGDIPDGYKASRPSQENFSLILELASLSQTAVYFCASSDGDTQDTQYFGPGTRLLVL.

On this clone itself: Mouse names are used for the genes. The CDR3 end lies 4 residues beyond the end of the read and is filled in from the germline J gene. The V call is TRBV13-1, the J call TRBJ2-1; 7 nucleotides agree with TRBD1. J gave up 2 bases and V 0 bases, and 2 bases lay outside the gene matches. The CDR3 runs 15 residues. CDR1 is NSHNY, CDR2 SYGAGN, per germline. CDR3 loop: CASSDARGYYAEQFF. The sequenced CDR3 bases are TGTGCCAGCAGTGATGCCAGGGGGTACTATGCT.

Details on this clone: Gene names are mouse gene names. The CDR3 goes on 4 residues after the read ends, and that part is filled in from the germline J gene. The rearrangement uses TRBV19 and TRBJ1-2, with D perhaps matching TRBD1 (6 bases). Trimming left V 4 bases short and J 0 bases short, with 13 bases between. In germline, CDR1 is FNHDT, CDR2 SITEND (reference sequence). CDR3 size: 15 residues. The sequenced CDR3 bases are TGTGCCAGCAGTCCCTCCGGGACAACAAACTCC. This translates into CASSPSGTTNS. The whole CDR3 sequence reads CASSPSGTTNSDYTF.

This clone was picked up a small number of times. Mouse names are used for the genes. Here the CDR3 reads CASSRQGGLGAETLYF. CDR3 bases read: TGTGCCAGCAGCCGTCAGGGGGGTCTGGGTGCAGAA. The genes are TRBV5 and TRBJ2-3; possible D gene TRBD1, 7 bases. With the read ending 4 residues before the CDR3 end, the germline J gene is used to fill in that end. The CDR3 runs to 16 residues. Germline V lookup: CDR1 LGHNA, CDR2 YNLKQL (reference sequence). Trimming left V 4 bases short and J 1 base short, with 15 bases between.

Worth noting for this clone: Gene names and germline refer to mouse. The read halts 3 residues ahead of the CDR3 end, with the missing end drawn from the germline J gene. Other DNA sequences from this sample encode an identical CDR3 as well. The rearrangement joins TRBV19 to TRBJ1-6; D is perhaps TRBD1 (6 bases). TRBJ1-6 is identified as an open reading frame with a role that is uncertain. The germline V gene has CDR1 FNHDT and CDR2 SITEND (reference sequence). V dropped 2 bases and J dropped 1 base, with 7 bases sitting between them. This CDR3 has 15 amino acids. CDR3 DNA (partial): TGTGCCAGCAGTATCAGGGGATCCTATAATTCGCCC. Amino acids: CASSIRGSYNSP. The complete CDR3 protein is CASSIRGSYNSPLYF.

The table lists this clone with many counts. The gene names here belong to mouse. The read terminates 4 residues before the CDR3 end, so the remaining end is supplied by the germline J gene. Other DNA variants within this sample encode the same CDR3. The J gene is TRBJ2-1, the V gene TRBV13-3; TRBD1 agrees at 7 bases. The CDR3 has 14 amino acids. Trimming removed 3 bases from V and 1 base from J; junction bases left unmatched: 1. Germline values: CDR1 NNHDY, CDR2 SYVADS. CDR3 protein: CASSGDRNYAEQFF. The CDR3 DNA, read in part, is TGTGCCAGCAGTGGGGACAGAAACTATGCT.

This clone occurred a few times. Gene names and germline refer to mouse. The sequenced fragment ends 4 residues before the CDR3 boundary, so the rest is inferred from the germline J gene. This chain connects TRBV12-2 to TRBJ2-1, with D possibly matching TRBD2 (6 bases). The CDR3 is made up of 14 amino acids. Germline values: CDR1 SGHLS, CDR2 HYDKME. V lost 7 bases to trimming and J lost 4 bases, with 16 bases between them. The DNA read from the CDR3 is TGTGCCAGTATTATGGGGGATGGGTATGCT. Protein product: CASIMGDGYA. The CDR3 as a whole reads CASIMGDGYAEQFF.

This clone has just a few counts. Gene names are mouse gene names. The sequenced part of the CDR3 DNA is TGTGCCAGCAGTGATGCCAGGCACTAT. It codes for CASSDARHY. The complete CDR3 reads CASSDARHYEQYF. The gene calls are TRBV13-1 and TRBJ2-7; D not certain. From the germline J gene comes the end of the CDR3, since the read stops 4 residues before it. Germline CDR1 NSHNY, CDR2 SYGAGN. CDR3 length: 13 amino acids. The V gene lost 0 bases and the J gene lost 3 bases, with 7 bases spanning the gap.

The sample holds a few counts of this clone. Gene names refer to mouse genes. The CDR3 extends 4 residues past the end of the read, so its final part is completed from the germline J gene. The rearrangement uses TRBV5 and TRBJ1-2; D is undetermined. The CDR3 is 15 residues long. The V end was cut by 0 bases, the J end by 0 bases, with 8 bases between. Per the germline V gene, CDR1 is LGHNA and CDR2 is YNLKQL (reference sequence). Partial CDR3 DNA: TGTGCCAGCAGCCAAGAGACACCTACAAACTCC. This codes for CASSQETPTNS. The CDR3, in full, reads CASSQETPTNSDYTF.

This clone was seen a few times. Gene and germline names: mouse. The CDR3 extends 4 residues past the end of the read, so its final part is completed from the germline J gene. V gene TRBV31 combines with J gene TRBJ2-2; 11 bases match TRBD2. The CDR3 totals 15 residues. Trimming removed 1 base from V and 4 bases from J; junction bases left unmatched: 2. Germline CDR1 is GKSSPN and CDR2 is SITVG. The CDR3 reads CAWSHGTGGTGQLYF. Partial CDR3 DNA: TGTGCCTGGAGTCACGGGACTGGGGGCACCGGG.

The table lists this clone with a few counts. Any gene name here is a mouse gene name. The read gets to within 4 residues of the CDR3 end, and the germline J gene fills in the rest. The chain combines TRBV12-1 with TRBJ2-5; TRBD2 matches at 7 bases. J was trimmed by 2 bases and V by 1 base; bases with no gene match: 5. CDR1 is SGHSN and CDR2 is HYEKVE in the germline V gene. The CDR3 runs to 15 residues. Partial CDR3 DNA: TGTGCCAGCTCTCTAGGTGGGGGGATCCAAGAC. This translates into CASSLGGGIQD. The whole CDR3 protein is CASSLGGGIQDTQYF.

Regarding this clone: Any gene name here is a mouse gene name. The read ends 4 residues shy of where the CDR3 ends; the end is completed using the germline J gene. V usage is TRBV1 and J usage is TRBJ2-3; TRBD2 agrees at 11 bases. CDR3 length: 17 amino acids. Germline V gives CDR1 NSQYPW, CDR2 LRSPGD (reference sequence). V dropped 1 base and J dropped 0; count of bases not matched to a gene: 3. CDR3 protein: CTCSAVTGGGSAETLYF. The sequenced part of the CDR3 DNA is TGCACCTGCAGTGCAGTGACTGGGGGGGGTAGTGCAGAA.

This clone was counted between two and nine times. The germline and genes are mouse ones. The CDR3 end lies 4 residues beyond the end of the read and is filled in from the germline J gene. The rearrangement joins TRBV2 to TRBJ2-1, with D perhaps TRBD2 (6 bases). Trimming pared 1 base from V and 0 bases from J, leaving 7 bases between. This CDR3 is built from 15 residues. From germline, CDR1 is LGHNA and CDR2 YSYQKL. CDR3 DNA (partial): TGTGCCAGCAGCCAAGTTGGGGGTAACTATGCT. Protein: CASSQVGGNYA. The complete CDR3 protein is CASSQVGGNYAEQFF.

As to this clone: Gene labels here are mouse ones. The read falls 4 residues short of the CDR3 end, and the missing part is taken from the germline J gene. The gene calls are TRBV13-2 and TRBJ1-2; no clear D. Germline CDR1 and CDR2: NNHNN and SYGAGS (reference sequence). The CDR3 consists of 14 residues. Trimming stripped 0 bases from V and 0 bases from J, with 6 bases between. CDR3 protein: CASGDVTTNSDYTF. CDR3 DNA, as far as it was read: TGTGCCAGCGGTGATGTCACAACAAACTCC.

This clone was counted a few times. The gene names given are mouse names. Read data end 4 residues before the CDR3 end; the end is taken from the germline J gene. This CDR3 is also generated by other DNA sequences in the sample. The gene calls are TRBV5 and TRBJ2-7; 10 nucleotides line up with TRBD2. Germline CDR1 LGHNA, CDR2 YNLKQL (reference sequence). The CDR3 extends over 15 amino acids. CDR3 protein: CASSQDGTGDYEQYF. The sequenced part of the CDR3 DNA is TGTGCCAGCAGCCAAGATGGGACTGGGGATTAT.

There are a few counts of this clone. Mouse gene names apply. Coverage ceases 4 residues before the CDR3 finishes, and the germline J gene fills in the end. The chain has TRBV13-2 and TRBJ2-5; tentatively, D is TRBD2 (6 bases). The CDR3 is 14 amino acids. The germline V gene has CDR1 NNHNN and CDR2 SYGAGS (reference sequence). V lost 3 bases and J 1 base, leaving 9 bases between the germline ends. The sequenced part of the CDR3 DNA is TGTGCCAGCGGTGCCTCTGGGGACCAAGAC. Its protein is CASGASGDQD. The CDR3 in its entirety is CASGASGDQDTQYF.

The sample holds a few counts of this clone. Gene labels here are mouse ones. The sample carries other DNA sequences with the same CDR3. The CDR3 DNA, read in part, is TGTGCCAGCAGTTTGAACAGCTAT. This translates into CASSLNSY. The CDR3, in full, reads CASSLNSYEQYF. The rearrangement links TRBV14 to TRBJ2-7; D gene uncertain. The CDR3 end is not reached by the read, which stops 4 residues before it; the germline J gene fills it in. Trimming left V 2 bases short and J 3 bases short, with 6 bases between. CDR1 is SGHDT and CDR2 is FRDEAV in the germline V gene. The CDR3 contains 12 residues.

This clone turned up a few times. Mouse gene names and germline throughout. The read terminates 4 residues ahead of where the CDR3 ends, so the germline J gene completes it. The genes are TRBV19 and TRBJ2-1, with D maybe TRBD1 (6 bases). The CDR3 extends over 12 amino acids. Trimming removed 7 bases at V and 4 bases at J, with 9 bases between. CDR1 is FNHDT, CDR2 SITEND, per germline (reference sequence). The covered CDR3 bases are TGTGCCAGCGGGACAAGATATGCT. Its translation is CASGTRYA. The whole CDR3 protein is CASGTRYAEQFF.

The table lists this clone with a few counts. Gene names follow the mouse nomenclature. The read terminates 4 residues before the CDR3 end, so the remaining end is supplied by the germline J gene. The J gene is TRBJ2-2, the V gene TRBV13-1; 10 nucleotides line up with TRBD1. The CDR3 loop spans 13 amino acids. CDR1 NSHNY and CDR2 SYGAGN come from the germline V gene. Losses at the gene ends were 10 bases for V and 4 bases for J; bases not matched to a gene: 4. CDR3 DNA (partial): TGTGCCGGGAGACAGGGGGCCACCGGG. The encoded protein is CAGRQGATG. The entire CDR3 protein is CAGRQGATGQLYF.

This clone was counted a few times. The gene symbols are mouse symbols. Coverage ceases 3 residues before the CDR3 finishes, and the germline J gene fills in the end. Distinct nucleotide sequences in the sample also encode this CDR3. The chain recombines TRBV19 with TRBJ1-6; D is possibly TRBD1 (6 bases). TRBJ1-6 falls under the ORF class, with uncertain function. The CDR3 consists of 13 residues. V dropped 2 bases and J dropped 7 bases, with 7 bases sitting between them. CDR1 is FNHDT, CDR2 SITEND, per germline (reference sequence). The CDR3 region is CASSIQGNSPLYF. CDR3 DNA, as far as it was read: TGTGCCAGCAGTATTCAGGGGAATTCGCCC.

Points on this clone: Gene and germline names: mouse. The read terminates 4 residues before the CDR3 end, so the remaining end is supplied by the germline J gene. The chain combines TRBV14 with TRBJ2-1; D unclear. Germline V gene lookup returns CDR1 SGHDT and CDR2 FRDEAV. This CDR3 spans 11 amino acids. Trimming stripped 2 bases from V and 6 bases from J, with 3 bases between. The CDR3 is CASSFGAEQFF. The sequenced CDR3 bases are TGTGCCAGCAGTTTTGGTGCT.